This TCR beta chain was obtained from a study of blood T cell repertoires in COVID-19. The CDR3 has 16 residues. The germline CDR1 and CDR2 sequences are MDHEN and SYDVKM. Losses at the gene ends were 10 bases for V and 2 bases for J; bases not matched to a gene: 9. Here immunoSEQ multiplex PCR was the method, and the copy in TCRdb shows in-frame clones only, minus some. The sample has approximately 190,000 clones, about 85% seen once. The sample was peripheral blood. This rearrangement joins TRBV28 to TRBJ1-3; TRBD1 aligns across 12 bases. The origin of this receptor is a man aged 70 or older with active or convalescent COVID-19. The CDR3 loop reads CATGTGGAGAGNTIYF. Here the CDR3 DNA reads TGTGCCACCGGGACAGGGGGCGCTGGGGCTGGAAACACCATATATTTT.